This record concerns one T cell receptor beta chain sequence. Repertoires were sampled repeatedly during chemoradiotherapy. The protocol was immunoSEQ multiplex PCR, while the TCRdb copy is restricted to in-frame clones and leaves out a portion. Seen here are roughly 10,000 clones, about 80% observed once, and the top ten hold 13%. The sample comes from a study of chemoradiotherapy in HPV16-positive cancers. Here the sequenced sample was tumor tissue, taken from a patient who underwent chemoradiotherapy. The TCR was taken from a human donor with HPV-associated anogenital cancer.

Here the CDR3 reads CASIPQGNNTGELFF. The CDR3 nucleotides read TGCGCCAGCATTCCCCAGGGGAATAACACCGGGGAGCTGTTTTTT. The rearrangement links TRBV5-1 to TRBJ2-2; D possibly corresponds to TRBD1 (6 bases). Germline CDR1 reads SGHRS; CDR2 reads YFSETQ. V dropped 6 bases and J dropped 2 bases, with 14 bases sitting between them. The CDR3 runs 15 residues.